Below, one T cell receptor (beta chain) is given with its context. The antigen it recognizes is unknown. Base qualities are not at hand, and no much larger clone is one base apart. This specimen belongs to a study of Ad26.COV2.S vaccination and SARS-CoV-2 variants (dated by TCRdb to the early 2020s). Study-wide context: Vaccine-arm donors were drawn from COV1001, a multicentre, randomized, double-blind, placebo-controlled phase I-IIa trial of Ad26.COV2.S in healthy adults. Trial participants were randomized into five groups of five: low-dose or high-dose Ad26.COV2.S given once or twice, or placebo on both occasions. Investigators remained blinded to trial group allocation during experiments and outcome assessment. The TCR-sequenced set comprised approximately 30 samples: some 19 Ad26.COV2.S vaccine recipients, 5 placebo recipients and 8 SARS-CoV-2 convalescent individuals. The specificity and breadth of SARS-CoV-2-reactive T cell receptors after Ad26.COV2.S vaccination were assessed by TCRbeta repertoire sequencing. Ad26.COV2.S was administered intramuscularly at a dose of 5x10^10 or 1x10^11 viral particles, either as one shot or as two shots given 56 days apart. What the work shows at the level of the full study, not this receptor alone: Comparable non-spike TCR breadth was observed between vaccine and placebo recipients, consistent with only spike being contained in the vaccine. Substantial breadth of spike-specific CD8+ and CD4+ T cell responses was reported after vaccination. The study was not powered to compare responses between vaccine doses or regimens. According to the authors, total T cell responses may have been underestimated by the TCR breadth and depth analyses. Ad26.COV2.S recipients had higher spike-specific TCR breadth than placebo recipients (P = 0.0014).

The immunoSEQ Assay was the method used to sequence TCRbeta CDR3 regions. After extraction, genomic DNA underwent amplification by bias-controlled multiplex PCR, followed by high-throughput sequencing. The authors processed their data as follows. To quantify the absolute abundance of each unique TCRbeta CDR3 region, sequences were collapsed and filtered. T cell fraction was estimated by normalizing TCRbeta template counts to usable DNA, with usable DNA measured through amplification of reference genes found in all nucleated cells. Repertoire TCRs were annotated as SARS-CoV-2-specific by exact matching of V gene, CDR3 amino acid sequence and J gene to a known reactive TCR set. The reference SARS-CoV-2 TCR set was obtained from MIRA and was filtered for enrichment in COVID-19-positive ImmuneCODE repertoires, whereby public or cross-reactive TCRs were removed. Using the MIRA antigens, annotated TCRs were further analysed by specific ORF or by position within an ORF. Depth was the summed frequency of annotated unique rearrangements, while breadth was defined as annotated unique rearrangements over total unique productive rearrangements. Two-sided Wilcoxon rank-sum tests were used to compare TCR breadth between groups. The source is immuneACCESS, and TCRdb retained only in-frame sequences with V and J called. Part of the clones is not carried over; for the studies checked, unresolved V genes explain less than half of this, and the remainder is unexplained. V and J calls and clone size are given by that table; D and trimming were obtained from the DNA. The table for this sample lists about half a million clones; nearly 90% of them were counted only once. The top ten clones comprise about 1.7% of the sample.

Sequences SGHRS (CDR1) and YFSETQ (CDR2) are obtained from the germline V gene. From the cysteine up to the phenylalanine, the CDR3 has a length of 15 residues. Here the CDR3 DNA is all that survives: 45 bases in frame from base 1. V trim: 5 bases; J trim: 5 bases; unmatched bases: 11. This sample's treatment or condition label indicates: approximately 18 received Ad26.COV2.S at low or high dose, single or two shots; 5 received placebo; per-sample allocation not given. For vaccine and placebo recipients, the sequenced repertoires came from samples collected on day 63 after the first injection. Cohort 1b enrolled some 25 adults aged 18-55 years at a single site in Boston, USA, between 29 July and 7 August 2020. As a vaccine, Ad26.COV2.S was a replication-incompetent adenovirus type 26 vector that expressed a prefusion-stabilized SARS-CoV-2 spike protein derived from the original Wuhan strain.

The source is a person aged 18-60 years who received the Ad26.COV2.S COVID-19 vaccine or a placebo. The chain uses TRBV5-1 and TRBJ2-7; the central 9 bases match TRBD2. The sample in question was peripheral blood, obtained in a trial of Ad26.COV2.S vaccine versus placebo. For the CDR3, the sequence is CASRPVSGSYNEQYF. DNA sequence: TGCGCCAGCAGACCCGTTAGCGGGAGCTATAACGAGCAGTACTTC.